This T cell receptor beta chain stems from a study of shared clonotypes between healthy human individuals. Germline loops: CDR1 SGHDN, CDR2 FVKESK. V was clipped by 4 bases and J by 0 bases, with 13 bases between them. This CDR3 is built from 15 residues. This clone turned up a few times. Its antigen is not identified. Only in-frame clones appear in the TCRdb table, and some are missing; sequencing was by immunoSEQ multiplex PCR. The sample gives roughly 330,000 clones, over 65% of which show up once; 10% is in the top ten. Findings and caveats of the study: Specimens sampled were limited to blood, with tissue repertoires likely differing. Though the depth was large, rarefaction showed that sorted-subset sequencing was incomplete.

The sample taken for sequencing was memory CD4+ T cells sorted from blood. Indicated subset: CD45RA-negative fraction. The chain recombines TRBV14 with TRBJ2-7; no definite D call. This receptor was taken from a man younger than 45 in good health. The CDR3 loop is CASSLRLGRSYEQYF. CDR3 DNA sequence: TGTGCCAGCAGCCTTAGACTCGGACGCTCCTACGAGCAGTACTTC.